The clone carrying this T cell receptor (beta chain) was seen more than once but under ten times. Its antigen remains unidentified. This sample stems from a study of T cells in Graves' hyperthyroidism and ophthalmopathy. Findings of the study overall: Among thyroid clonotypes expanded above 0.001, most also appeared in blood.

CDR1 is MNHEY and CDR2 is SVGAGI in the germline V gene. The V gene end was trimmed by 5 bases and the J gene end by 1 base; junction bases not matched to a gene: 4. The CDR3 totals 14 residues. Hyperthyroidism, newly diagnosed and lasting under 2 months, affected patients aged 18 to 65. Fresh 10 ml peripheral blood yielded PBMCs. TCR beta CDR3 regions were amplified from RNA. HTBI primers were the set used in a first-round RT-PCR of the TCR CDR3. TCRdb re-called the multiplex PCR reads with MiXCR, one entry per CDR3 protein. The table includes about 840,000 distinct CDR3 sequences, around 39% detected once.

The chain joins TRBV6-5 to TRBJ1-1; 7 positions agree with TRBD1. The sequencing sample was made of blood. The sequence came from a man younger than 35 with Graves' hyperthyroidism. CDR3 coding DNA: TGTGCCAGCAGTAGGGGACAGAGGAACACTGAAGCTTTCTTT. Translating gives CASSRGQRNTEAFF.